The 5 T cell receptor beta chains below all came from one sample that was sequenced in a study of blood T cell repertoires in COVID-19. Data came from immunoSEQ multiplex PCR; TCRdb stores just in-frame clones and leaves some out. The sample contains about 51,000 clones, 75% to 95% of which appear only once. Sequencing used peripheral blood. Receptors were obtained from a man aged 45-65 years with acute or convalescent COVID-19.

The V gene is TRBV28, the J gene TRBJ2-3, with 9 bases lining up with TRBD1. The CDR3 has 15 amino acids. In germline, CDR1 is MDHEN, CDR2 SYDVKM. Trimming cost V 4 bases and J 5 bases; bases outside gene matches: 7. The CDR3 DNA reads TGTGCCAGCAGTTCTCTGGACAGGGGTGGAGATACGCAGTATTTT. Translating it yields CASSSLDRGGDTQYF.

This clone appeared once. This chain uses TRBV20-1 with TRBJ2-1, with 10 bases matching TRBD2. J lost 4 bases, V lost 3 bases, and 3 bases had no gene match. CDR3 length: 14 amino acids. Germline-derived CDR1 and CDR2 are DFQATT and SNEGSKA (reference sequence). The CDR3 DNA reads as TGCAGTGCTAGTCTAGCGGGGGTATACAATGAGCAGTTCTTC. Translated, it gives CSASLAGVYNEQFF.

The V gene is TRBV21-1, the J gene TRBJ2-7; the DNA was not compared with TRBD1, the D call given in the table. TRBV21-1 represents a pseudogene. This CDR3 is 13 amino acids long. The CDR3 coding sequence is TGTGCCGGACAGGGGCCTTACTCCTACGAGCAGTACTTC. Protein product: CAGQGPYSYEQYF.

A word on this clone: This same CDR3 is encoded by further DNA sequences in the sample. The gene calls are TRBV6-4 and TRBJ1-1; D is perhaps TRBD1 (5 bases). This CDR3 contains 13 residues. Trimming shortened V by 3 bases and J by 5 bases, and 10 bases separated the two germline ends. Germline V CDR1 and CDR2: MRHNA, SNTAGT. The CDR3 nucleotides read TGTGCCAGCAGTGAGCAGGGTGGGACTGAAGCTTTCTTT. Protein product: CASSEQGGTEAFF.

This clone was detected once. The CDR3 sequence is CAWVGNRGSGNTIYF. CDR3 nucleotides: TGTGCCTGGGTTGGTAACAGGGGCTCTGGAAACACCATATATTTT. The chain links TRBV30 to TRBJ1-3; 7 bases fit TRBD1. Per germline, CDR1 GTSNPN and CDR2 SVGIG (reference sequence). CDR3 length: 15 residues. The V segment lost 5 bases and the J segment 0 bases; nucleotides outside the gene matches: 7.